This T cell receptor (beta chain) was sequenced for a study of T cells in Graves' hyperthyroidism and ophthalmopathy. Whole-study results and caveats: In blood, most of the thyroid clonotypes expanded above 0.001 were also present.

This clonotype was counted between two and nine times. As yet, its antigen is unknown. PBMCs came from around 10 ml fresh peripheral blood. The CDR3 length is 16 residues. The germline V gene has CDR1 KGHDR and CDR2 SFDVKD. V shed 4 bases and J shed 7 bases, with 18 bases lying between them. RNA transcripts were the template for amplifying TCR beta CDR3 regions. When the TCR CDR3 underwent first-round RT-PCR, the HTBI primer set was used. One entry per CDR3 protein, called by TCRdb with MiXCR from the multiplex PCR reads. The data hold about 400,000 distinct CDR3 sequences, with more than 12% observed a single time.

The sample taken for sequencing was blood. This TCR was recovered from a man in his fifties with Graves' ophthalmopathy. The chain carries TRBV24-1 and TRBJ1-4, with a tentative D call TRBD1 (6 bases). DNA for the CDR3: TGTGCCACCAGTGACAACTTGGACAGTGGCCCTGAAAAACTGTTTTTT. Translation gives CATSDNLDSGPEKLFF.